This T cell receptor (beta chain) originates from a study of blood T cell repertoires in COVID-19. The V gene lost 5 bases and the J gene lost 1 base, with 8 bases spanning the gap. The length of the CDR3 is 13 residues. Germline V lookup: CDR1 MNHEY, CDR2 SVGAGI. Sequencing was performed with immunoSEQ multiplex PCR; in TCRdb, only in-frame clones are kept and a portion is missing. The data hold some 700,000 clones, with just under 90% observed a single time. The chain couples TRBV6-5 to TRBJ1-1, with a tentative D call TRBD1 (6 bases). This sequence originates from a young woman with acute or convalescent COVID-19. The sample was peripheral blood. CDR3 DNA sequence: TGTGCCAGCAGTCCAGGGGAGAACACTGAAGCTTTCTTT. It codes for CASSPGENTEAFF.